This record covers a single TCR beta chain. These data belong to a study of blood T cell repertoires in COVID-19. Trimming removed 4 bases at V and 4 bases at J, with 8 bases between. Per the germline V gene, CDR1 is MNHEY and CDR2 is SMNVEV (reference sequence). The CDR3 is made up of 14 amino acids. The table came from immunoSEQ multiplex PCR; TCRdb's copy has only in-frame clones and leaves some out. Of about 230,000 clones listed, around 88% are singletons. The source is a man older than 75 with acute or convalescent COVID-19. The specimen was peripheral blood. The rearrangement joins TRBV27 to TRBJ1-6; D may be TRBD1 (5 bases). The CDR3 sequence is CASSWGGYNSPLHF. The CDR3 DNA follows: TGTGCCAGCAGTTGGGGGGGTTATAATTCACCCCTCCACTTT.